The 12 T cell receptor beta chains reported below all come from one sample, sequenced in a study of blood T cell repertoires in COVID-19. Assay used: immunoSEQ multiplex PCR; TCRdb lists only in-frame clones, some missing. The sample has about 240,000 clones; about four fifths are singletons. The sample was peripheral blood. The receptors shown here come from a man aged 30-40 years who had recovered from COVID-19.

The gene calls are TRBV4-1 and TRBJ1-1; TRBD1 might be the D (5 bases). This CDR3 has 15 residues. The germline gives CDR1 MGHRA, CDR2 YSYEKL. V was pared by 0 bases and J by 1 base, with 9 bases between. CDR3: CASSQEFRENTEAFF. CDR3 DNA sequence: TGCGCCAGCAGCCAAGAGTTCAGGGAGAACACTGAAGCTTTCTTT.

The J gene is TRBJ1-6, the V gene TRBV11-2; no clear D gene. This CDR3 is 15 amino acids long. The germline V gene has CDR1 SGHAT and CDR2 FQNNGV. The V and J ends lost 1 base and 0 bases respectively, with 4 bases between them. CDR3 residues: CASSLGSSYNSPLHF. The CDR3 coding sequence is TGTGCCAGCAGCTTAGGTAGCTCCTATAATTCACCCCTCCACTTT.

This clone was detected only a few times. The gene calls are TRBV12-3 or TRBV12-4 and TRBJ1-5, with D unclear. The CDR3 length is 13 residues. With 3 bases removed from V and 7 bases from J, the gap between germline ends came to 10 bases. The chain's CDR3 is CASSLSRIQPQHF. The CDR3 nucleotides read TGTGCCAGCAGTTTGTCGCGCATCCAGCCCCAGCATTTT.

The rearrangement joins TRBV29-1 to TRBJ2-4; no clear D. Germline V gene data show CDR1 as SQVTM and CDR2 as ANQGSEA. The CDR3 sequence is 13 residues long. Trimming shortened V by 4 bases and J by 6 bases, and 13 bases separated the two germline ends. CDR3 nucleotide sequence: TGCAGCGTTGGAGGTGCTAGGAGAAACATTCAGTACTTC. As protein: CSVGGARRNIQYF.

The chain recombines TRBV28 with TRBJ2-7, with 7 bases lining up with TRBD1. CDR3 length: 14 residues. The junction had 7 bases not matched to a gene; V was cut back by 5 bases and J by 3 bases. Germline V gene sequence: CDR1 MDHEN, CDR2 SYDVKM. CDR3 DNA: TGTGCCAGCAGTAACCAGGGGGTAGGCTACGAGCAGTACGTC. Protein product: CASSNQGVGYEQYV.

The chain uses TRBV19 and TRBJ2-5; possibly TRBD1 for D (7 bases). The CDR3 has 16 residues. Germline V gene data show CDR1 as LNHDA and CDR2 as SQIVND (reference sequence). V lost 6 bases and J lost 3, with 20 bases in between. The CDR3 sequence is CASSAGTDPKEETQYF. DNA for the CDR3: TGTGCCAGTAGCGCGGGGACAGACCCAAAAGAAGAGACCCAGTACTTC.

V gene TRBV19 combines with J gene TRBJ2-1, with 8 nucleotides matching TRBD1. The CDR3 has 13 residues. The germline V gene has CDR1 LNHDA and CDR2 SQIVND (reference sequence). V lost 6 bases, J lost 8 bases, and 6 bases stayed unmatched. The CDR3 sequence: CASRDRGRDEQFF. CDR3 nucleotide sequence: TGTGCCAGTAGAGACAGGGGTAGGGATGAGCAGTTCTTC.

This clone showed up just a few times. The V call is TRBV5-8, the J call TRBJ1-4; D gene ambiguous. The germline V gene has CDR1 SGHTS and CDR2 YDEGEE. Trimming pared 4 bases from V and 5 bases from J, leaving 3 bases between. The length of the CDR3 is 11 residues. The CDR3: CASSTNEKLFF. Here the CDR3 DNA reads TGTGCCAGCAGCACAAATGAAAAACTGTTTTTT.

The chain recombines TRBV2 with TRBJ1-4, with no clear D. This CDR3 comprises 14 residues. The germline V gene has CDR1 SNHLY and CDR2 FYNNEI. V was clipped by 4 bases and J by 3 bases, with 9 bases between them. CDR3 residues: CASSVHRSNEKLFF. The CDR3 bases are TGTGCCAGCAGTGTACACAGATCTAATGAAAAACTGTTTTTT.

The gene calls are TRBV5-1 and TRBJ1-5; 8 nucleotides align to TRBD1. CDR1 and CDR2 (germline): SGHRS, YFSETQ. Unmatched junction bases numbered 4, after V lost 4 bases and J lost 1 base. The CDR3 is 15 amino acids. The CDR3 nucleotides read TGCGCCAGCAGCCCGGGGACAGGCAGCAATCAGCCCCAGCATTTT. Translation gives CASSPGTGSNQPQHF. Full variable domain (missing parts from reference TRBV5-1 and TRBJ1-5): KAGVTQTPRYLIKTRGQQVTLSCSPISGHRSVSWYQQTPGQGLQFLFEYFSETQRNKGNFPGRFSGRQFSNSRSEMNVSTLELGDSALYLCASSPGTGSNQPQHFGDGTRLSIL.

As concerns this clone: At one of its ends the junction is not consistent with the germline gene, which may arise from a read error. V is TRBV7-9 and J is TRBJ2-2, with 7 bases lining up with TRBD1. Germline-derived CDR1 and CDR2 are SEHNR and FQNEAQ (reference sequence). The CDR3 has 14 residues. The CDR3 region has the DNA TGTGCCAGCAGCCCTGACAGGGCCACCCGGGAGCTGTTTTTT. Amino acids: CASSPDRATRELFF.

This chain uses TRBV2 with TRBJ2-1, with 9 bases identical to TRBD1. The CDR3 has 15 amino acids. Germline CDR1 and CDR2: SNHLY and FYNNEI. V shed 7 bases and J 3 bases; nucleotides not matched to a gene: 7. CDR3 protein: CASKPETGGYNEQFF. Written as DNA, the CDR3 is TGTGCCAGCAAACCCGAGACAGGGGGCTACAATGAGCAGTTCTTC.